The 31 T cell receptor beta chains below were found in one sample sequenced in a study of blood T cell repertoires in COVID-19. Using immunoSEQ multiplex PCR, the repertoire was profiled, and TCRdb retains in-frame clones only, with some absent. The sample contains 30,000 to 45,000 clones, over 65% of which appear only once. The specimen sequenced was peripheral blood. These receptors were obtained from a man between 65 and 85 years old with acute or convalescent COVID-19.

The rearrangement uses TRBV29-1 and TRBJ2-7, with TRBD1 matching 11 bases. The CDR3 covers 14 residues. J lost 6 bases, V lost 4 bases, and 8 bases had no gene match. Germline V CDR1 and CDR2: SQVTM, ANQGSEA. The CDR3 protein is CSVVRTGGIGEQYF. The CDR3 DNA reads TGCAGCGTTGTTAGGACAGGGGGCATTGGCGAGCAGTACTTC.

This clone was seen only a few times. V gene TRBV30 combines with J gene TRBJ2-2; D might be TRBD1 (6 bases). Trimming left V 3 bases short and J 4 bases short, with 12 bases between. The CDR3 totals 14 residues. Germline-derived CDR1 and CDR2 are GTSNPN and SVGIG (reference sequence). The CDR3 sequence is CAWSPGTFTGELFF. CDR3 DNA: TGTGCCTGGAGCCCAGGGACATTCACCGGGGAGCTGTTTTTT.

V gene TRBV18 combines with J gene TRBJ2-5; 10 bases align to TRBD1. Trimming at V came to 3 bases and at J to 5 bases, leaving 12 bases not matched to a gene. Looked up from germline, CDR1 is KGHSH and CDR2 is LQKENI. There are 17 residues in the CDR3. The CDR3 here is CASSPTTGGEEGETQYF. The DNA for the CDR3 is TGTGCCAGCTCACCTACGACAGGGGGCGAGGAAGGGGAGACCCAGTACTTC.

This clone showed up just once. This chain uses TRBV19 with TRBJ2-7; 7 bases line up with TRBD1. The CDR3 loop spans 14 amino acids. Germline-derived CDR1 and CDR2 are LNHDA and SQIVND (reference sequence). With 5 bases clipped from V and 6 bases from J, the junction kept 10 bases outside the gene matches. The CDR3, as DNA: TGTGCCAGTAGTCCGAGGGACAGAGCACCCGAGCAGTACTTC. The encoded protein is CASSPRDRAPEQYF.

This clone was counted between two and nine times. The chain couples TRBV2 to TRBJ1-6; 10 bases agree with TRBD1. The CDR3 is made up of 15 amino acids. From germline, CDR1 is SNHLY and CDR2 FYNNEI. V dropped 6 bases and J dropped 7; count of bases not matched to a gene: 6. CDR3 nucleotide sequence: TGTGCCAGCAGGGTTGACAGGGGGCAGAATTCACCCCTCCACTTT. Translation gives CASRVDRGQNSPLHF.

The chain recombines TRBV12-2 with TRBJ2-3; the DNA was not used to check the table's D call, TRBD2. TRBV12-2 constitutes a pseudogene. This CDR3 spans 17 amino acids. This CDR3 is CASRLGPSIPTYYTQYF. In nucleotides, the CDR3 is TGTGCAAGTCGCTTAGGCCCTAGTATCCCCACCTACTATACGCAGTATTTT.

The rearrangement links TRBV5-1 to TRBJ1-1, with D uncertain. The CDR3 has 11 residues. V was clipped by 6 bases and J by 8 bases, with 11 bases between them. Germline CDR1 and CDR2: SGHRS and YFSETQ. Written as DNA, the CDR3 is TGCGCCAGCATGTCACAATCGGAAGCTTTCTTT. This encodes CASMSQSEAFF.

The chain carries TRBV6-1 and TRBJ2-1, with 9 bases aligning to TRBD1. The J segment lost 4 bases and the V segment lost 2 bases, leaving 6 bases of the junction unmatched. CDR3 size: 16 residues. Germline CDR1 reads MNHNS; CDR2 reads SASEGT. Here the CDR3 reads CASSEPGQGKYNEQFF. For the CDR3, the DNA is TGTGCCAGCAGTGAACCGGGACAGGGAAAATACAATGAGCAGTTCTTC.

This chain links TRBV28 with TRBJ1-2; D perhaps matches TRBD1 (5 bases). The CDR3 consists of 16 residues. CDR1 MDHEN and CDR2 SYDVKM come from the germline V gene. Trimming took off 7 bases at V and 5 bases at J, with 23 bases between the two ends. The CDR3 protein is CASIPVKWRGLYGYTF. The CDR3 DNA is TGTGCCAGCATTCCTGTCAAATGGAGGGGACTTTATGGCTACACCTTC.

The V and J genes are TRBV3-1 (or the pseudogene TRBV3-2) and TRBJ1-5; 8 bases are shared with TRBD1. With V trimmed by 4 bases and J by 4 bases, 3 bases remained unmatched. The germline gives CDR1 LGHDT, CDR2 YNNKEL (reference sequence). This CDR3 is built from 14 residues. The CDR3 nucleotides read TGTGCCAGCAGCCTAAGACAGGGGAATCAGCCCCAGCATTTT. Its protein product is CASSLRQGNQPQHF.

This CDR3 is CASSHIRGTGELFF. CDR3 nucleotides: TGTGCCAGCAGCCATATCCGGGGGACCGGGGAGCTGTTTTTT. This sequence joins TRBV3-1 (or the pseudogene TRBV3-2) and TRBJ2-2; D perhaps matches TRBD2 (6 bases). This CDR3 is 14 amino acids long. Germline CDR1 is LGHDT and CDR2 is YNNKEL (reference sequence). Trimming removed 3 bases at V and 5 bases at J, with 10 bases between.

The chain links TRBV6-6 to TRBJ1-6; perhaps TRBD1 as D (6 bases). The germline V gene encodes CDR1 MNHNY and CDR2 SVGAGI (reference sequence). The CDR3 loop spans 16 amino acids. V was cut by 6 bases and J by 5 bases, with 17 bases left in between. The CDR3 spells CASRPQGRIDNSPLHF. In DNA, the CDR3 is TGTGCCAGCAGGCCACAGGGACGGATCGATAATTCACCCCTCCACTTT.

This chain links TRBV7-2 with TRBJ1-1, with 7 bases matching TRBD1. This CDR3 is built from 16 residues. J gave up 1 base and V 1 base, and 6 bases lay outside the gene matches. Germline V gives CDR1 SGHTA, CDR2 FQGNSA. As DNA, the CDR3 is TGTGCCAGCAGCTTAGTCTCGGGACAGCAGAACACTGAAGCTTTCTTT. Protein product: CASSLVSGQQNTEAFF.

This clone is a singleton in its sample. Sequence at one end of the junction differs from germline and may be a read error. The chain joins TRBV30 to TRBJ2-1, with 7 bases matching TRBD2. The CDR3 totals 16 residues. In germline, CDR1 is GTSNPN, CDR2 SVGIG (reference sequence). CDR3 nucleotides: TGTACCTGGAGTGTTAGTGGACTAGTCGTCACTGATGAGCAGTTCTTC. It specifies CTWSVSGLVVTDEQFF.

The rearrangement links TRBV6-6 to TRBJ1-1; D unresolved. Trimming cost V 6 bases and J 5 bases, with 13 bases left between them. This CDR3 comprises 13 residues. In germline, CDR1 is MNHNY, CDR2 SVGAGI (reference sequence). In DNA form, the CDR3 reads TGTGCCAGCAGGTATACCGAGGGAACTGAAGCTTTCTTT. Translating it yields CASRYTEGTEAFF.

The V and J genes are TRBV6-5 and TRBJ2-5; 7 bases match TRBD1. This CDR3 is 15 amino acids long. J lost 5 bases, V lost 2 bases, and 8 bases had no gene match. Germline values: CDR1 MNHEY, CDR2 SVGAGI. CDR3 loop: CASSYVGGARETQYF. Here the CDR3 DNA reads TGTGCCAGCAGTTACGTAGGGGGCGCCCGGGAGACCCAGTACTTC.

This clone was picked up one time. The rearrangement joins TRBV19 to TRBJ2-1, with 8 bases lining up with TRBD1. V shed 3 bases and J 7 bases; nucleotides not matched to a gene: 11. Germline CDR1 and CDR2: LNHDA and SQIVND (reference sequence). The CDR3 is 16 residues long. CDR3 DNA: TGTGCCAGTAGTATCCTCCCCGGGACAGGTAAAAATGAGCAGTTCTTC. Translated, it gives CASSILPGTGKNEQFF.

The chain joins TRBV12-5 to TRBJ2-7; D might be TRBD2 (5 bases). The germline gives CDR1 LGHNT, CDR2 FRNRAP. Trimming pared 6 bases from V and 4 bases from J, leaving 10 bases between. The CDR3 is made up of 12 amino acids. CDR3 protein: CASGRALYEQYF. The CDR3 DNA reads TGTGCTAGTGGGAGGGCCCTATACGAGCAGTACTTC. Combining the CDR3 with reference TRBV12-5 and TRBJ2-7 gives the whole variable domain DARVTQTPRHKVTEMGQEVTMRCQPILGHNTVFWYRQTMMQGLELLAYFRNRAPLDDSGMPKDRFSAEMPDATLATLKIQPSEPRDSAVYFCASGRALYEQYFGPGTRLTVT.

The chain carries TRBV4-3 and TRBJ2-1; 9 nucleotides line up with TRBD1. The germline gives CDR1 LGHNA, CDR2 YSLEER. V lost 2 bases to trimming and J lost 2 bases; unmatched junction nucleotides: 7. CDR3 size: 17 residues. The CDR3, as DNA: TGCGCCAGCAGCCAATCTTCCGGGACAGGGACCTACAATGAGCAGTTCTTC. Protein sequence: CASSQSSGTGTYNEQFF.

This rearrangement joins TRBV6-2 or TRBV6-3 to TRBJ1-1; D perhaps matches TRBD1 (6 bases). The V gene's germline CDR1 is MNHEY and CDR2 SVGEGT. V was shortened by 6 bases and J by 1 base, with 9 bases between the two germline ends. The CDR3 totals 13 residues. Here the CDR3 DNA reads TGTGCCAGCAGCAGGACAGAGAACACTGAAGCTTTCTTT. This translates into CASSRTENTEAFF.

V usage is TRBV19 and J usage is TRBJ2-1; 8 bases are shared with TRBD1. Germline values: CDR1 LNHDA, CDR2 SQIVND (reference sequence). Trimming took 4 bases from V and 2 from J; bases not matched to a gene: 7. The CDR3 is made up of 16 amino acids. CDR3 DNA sequence: TGTGCCAGTAGTAAGACAGGGGTAGGAGCCTACAATGAGCAGTTCTTC. It yields the protein CASSKTGVGAYNEQFF.

This clone came up once. The V gene is TRBV6-7, the J gene TRBJ1-6; TRBD1 aligns across 9 bases. TRBV6-7 is an ORF, with its function uncertain. The CDR3 loop spans 15 amino acids. V dropped 0 bases and J dropped 8; count of bases not matched to a gene: 2. The CDR3 sequence is CASSYSGQGYSPLHF. DNA of the CDR3: TGTGCCAGCAGTTACTCGGGACAGGGCTATTCACCCCTCCACTTT.

The J gene is TRBJ2-1, the V gene TRBV7-9; TRBD2 aligns across 7 bases. This CDR3 spans 15 amino acids. With 7 bases clipped from V and 1 base from J, the junction kept 7 bases outside the gene matches. The germline CDR1 and CDR2 sequences are SEHNR and FQNEAQ (reference sequence). In DNA, the CDR3 is TGTGCCAGCACTGAGGGGCGGGGGTCCTACAATGAGCAGTTCTTC. Amino acids: CASTEGRGSYNEQFF.

The genes are TRBV29-1 and TRBJ1-2; no definite D call. Germline V gene data show CDR1 as SQVTM and CDR2 as ANQGSEA. V lost 6 bases and J lost 6, with 8 bases in between. The CDR3 is 10 residues long. The CDR3 protein is CSVWGDGYTF. The CDR3 nucleotides read TGCAGCGTATGGGGAGATGGCTACACCTTC.

The chain carries TRBV6-4 and TRBJ2-1, with unresolved D. The CDR3 is 16 residues long. The V gene lost 4 bases and the J gene lost 1 base, with 14 bases spanning the gap. Germline-derived CDR1 and CDR2 are MRHNA and SNTAGT. As DNA, the CDR3 is TGTGCCAGCAGTGCCTCCCAGCGAGGATCCTACAATGAGCAGTTCTTC. Its protein is CASSASQRGSYNEQFF.

This chain uses TRBV7-9 with TRBJ1-1, with 9 bases lining up with TRBD1. The V and J ends lost 6 bases and 5 bases, in that order; junction bases with no gene match: 10. Germline V CDR1 and CDR2: SEHNR, FQNEAQ (reference sequence). The CDR3 consists of 15 residues. The CDR3 reads CASSLPGQGQTEAFF. Written as DNA, the CDR3 is TGTGCCAGCAGTCTTCCGGGACAGGGACAAACTGAAGCTTTCTTT.

V and J are TRBV10-3 and TRBJ1-1; TRBD1 matches 7 bases. CDR1 is ENHRY and CDR2 is SYGVKD in the germline V gene. Unmatched junction bases numbered 9, after V lost 10 bases and J lost 7 bases. This CDR3 has 12 amino acids. CDR3 nucleotides: TGTGCCACCAGGGGGGCGGCTTATGAAGCTTTCTTT. Amino acids: CATRGAAYEAFF.

The V and J genes are TRBV27 and TRBJ2-7, with 8 bases matching TRBD1. Germline CDR1 and CDR2: MNHEY and SMNVEV (reference sequence). V dropped 6 bases and J dropped 4; count of bases not matched to a gene: 8. This CDR3 has 14 amino acids. For the CDR3, the DNA is TGTGCCAGCAGCCCTTTAGGACAGGGATACGAGCAGTACTTC. Its translation: CASSPLGQGYEQYF.

The V gene is TRBV18, the J gene TRBJ1-2; D is perhaps TRBD1 (6 bases). This CDR3 spans 16 amino acids. V shed 5 bases and J shed 1 base, with 17 bases lying between them. Germline V gene lookup returns CDR1 KGHSH and CDR2 LQKENI. The CDR3 sequence: CASSFNRDEINYGYTF. The DNA for the CDR3 is TGTGCCAGCTCATTTAACAGGGATGAAATTAACTATGGCTACACCTTC.

The V and J genes are TRBV11-2 and TRBJ1-6; D is possibly TRBD1 (5 bases). V was trimmed by 5 bases and J by 5 bases, leaving 10 bases between them. This CDR3 is built from 14 residues. Germline assignment: CDR1 SGHAT and CDR2 FQNNGV. CDR3 sequence: CASSSRGHNSPLHF. The CDR3 region has the DNA TGTGCCAGCAGCAGTAGGGGCCATAATTCACCCCTCCACTTT. Supplemented by reference TRBV11-2 and TRBJ1-6, the full variable domain reads EAGVAQSPRYKIIEKRQSVAFWCNPISGHATLYWYQQILGQGPKLLIQFQNNGVVDDSQLPKDRFSAERLKGVDSTLKIQPAKLEDSAVYLCASSSRGHNSPLHFGNGTRLTVT.

The chain uses TRBV29-1 and TRBJ1-2; TRBD1 agrees at 9 bases. V shed 4 bases and J 1 base; nucleotides not matched to a gene: 4. CDR3 length equals 14 residues. Germline loops: CDR1 SQVTM, CDR2 ANQGSEA. The CDR3 DNA follows: TGCAGCGTTGGCCGGACAGGGGATAACTATGGCTACACCTTC. This encodes CSVGRTGDNYGYTF.